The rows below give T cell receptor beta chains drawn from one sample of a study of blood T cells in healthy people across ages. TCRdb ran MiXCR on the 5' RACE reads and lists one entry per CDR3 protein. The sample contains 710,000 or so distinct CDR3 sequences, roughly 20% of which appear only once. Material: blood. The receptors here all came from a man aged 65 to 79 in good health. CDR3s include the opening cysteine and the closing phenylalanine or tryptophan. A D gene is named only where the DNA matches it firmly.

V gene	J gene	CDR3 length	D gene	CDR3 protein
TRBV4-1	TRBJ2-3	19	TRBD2	CASSQDLELAGGNTDTQYF
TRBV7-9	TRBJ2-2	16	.	CASSLALTFGTGELFF
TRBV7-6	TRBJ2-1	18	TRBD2	CASSLAGSGRGSYNEQFF
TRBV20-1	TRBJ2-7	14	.	CSARDWRDSYEQCF
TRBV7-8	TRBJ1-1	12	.	CASSEGYTEAFF
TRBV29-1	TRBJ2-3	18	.	CSVELGGASRKHTDTQYF
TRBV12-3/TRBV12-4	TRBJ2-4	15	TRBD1	CASSSGQGFENIQYF
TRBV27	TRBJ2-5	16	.	CASSQTYRDKGETQYF
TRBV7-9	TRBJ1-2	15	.	CASSLAGGAFYGYTF
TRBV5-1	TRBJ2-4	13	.	CASSLDTANIQYF
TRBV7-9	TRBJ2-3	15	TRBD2	CASQKKRGGTDTQYF
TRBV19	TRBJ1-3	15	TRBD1	CASSRTTGGGNTIYF
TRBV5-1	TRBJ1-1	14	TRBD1	CASSRNRGQGEAFF